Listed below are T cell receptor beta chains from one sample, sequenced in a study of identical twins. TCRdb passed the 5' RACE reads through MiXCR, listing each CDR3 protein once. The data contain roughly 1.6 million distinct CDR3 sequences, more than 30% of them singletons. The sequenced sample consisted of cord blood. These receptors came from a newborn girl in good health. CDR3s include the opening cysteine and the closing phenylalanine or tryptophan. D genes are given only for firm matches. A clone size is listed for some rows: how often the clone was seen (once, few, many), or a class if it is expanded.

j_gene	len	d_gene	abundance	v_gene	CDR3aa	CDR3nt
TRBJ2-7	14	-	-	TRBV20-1	CSARSGLRVYEQYF	TGCAGTGCTCGGAGTGGGCTAAGGGTCTACGAGCAGTACTTC
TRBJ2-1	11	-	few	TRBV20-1	CSTYRDNEQFF	TGCAGTACGTACAGGGACAATGAGCAGTTCTTC
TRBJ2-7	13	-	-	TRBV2	CAGRGRYSYEQYF	TGTGCCGGACGGGGACGTTACTCCTACGAGCAGTACTTC
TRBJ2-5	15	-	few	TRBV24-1	CATSDSGQLGETQYF	TGTGCCACCAGTGATAGTGGGCAGCTTGGGGAGACCCAGTACTTC
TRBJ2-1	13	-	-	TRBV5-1	CASSLYAGNEQFF	TGCGCCAGCAGCCTATATGCGGGGAATGAGCAGTTCTTC
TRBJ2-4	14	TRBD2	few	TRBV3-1	CASSRTGRGDIQYF	TGTGCCAGCAGTAGAACAGGTCGGGGGGACATTCAGTACTTC
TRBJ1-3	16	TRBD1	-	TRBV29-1	CSVETRGRVSGNTIYF	TGCAGCGTTGAAACCAGGGGGCGCGTCTCTGGAAACACCATATATTTT
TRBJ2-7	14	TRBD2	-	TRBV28	CASRPTSWGYEQYF	TGTGCCAGCCGTCCGACTAGCTGGGGGTACGAGCAGTACTTC
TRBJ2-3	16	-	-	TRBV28	CASRGASVEIGDTQYF	TGTGCCAGCAGGGGGGCTAGCGTTGAAATAGGAGATACGCAGTATTTT
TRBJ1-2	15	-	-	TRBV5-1	CASSLDTGANYGYTF	TGCGCCAGCAGCTTAGATACAGGAGCAAACTATGGCTACACCTTC
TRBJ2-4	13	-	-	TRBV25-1	CASSEGHKNIQYF	TGTGCCAGCAGTGAGGGACACAAAAACATTCAGTACTTC
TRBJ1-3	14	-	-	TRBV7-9	CASTSRGTGNTIYF	TGTGCCAGCACCTCTCGGGGGACTGGAAACACCATATATTTT
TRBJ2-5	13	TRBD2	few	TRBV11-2	CASRASGKETQYF	TGTGCCAGCAGGGCTAGCGGTAAAGAGACCCAGTACTTC
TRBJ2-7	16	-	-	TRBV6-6	CASSYSGWDGAYEQYF	TGTGCCAGCAGTTACTCAGGATGGGACGGAGCCTACGAGCAGTACTTC
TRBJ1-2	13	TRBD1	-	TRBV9	CASSTRTGHGYTF	TGTGCCAGCAGCACCCGGACAGGCCATGGCTACACCTTC
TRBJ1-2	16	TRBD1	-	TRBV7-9	CASSPTKAGGHYGYTF	TGTGCCAGCAGCCCTACGAAGGCAGGGGGACACTATGGCTACACCTTC
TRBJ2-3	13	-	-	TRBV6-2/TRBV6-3	CASSTDPTDTQYF	TGTGCCAGCAGTACAGACCCCACAGATACGCAGTATTTT
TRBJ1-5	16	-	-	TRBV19	CASSIVSRGSNQPQHF	TGTGCCAGTAGTATAGTGTCCAGGGGTAGCAATCAGCCCCAGCATTTT
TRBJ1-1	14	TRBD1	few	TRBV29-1	CSVEGQALNTEAFF	TGCAGCGTTGAGGGACAGGCGCTGAACACTGAAGCTTTCTTT
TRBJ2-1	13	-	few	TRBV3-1	CASSQALAREQFF	TGTGCCAGCAGCCAAGCTCTAGCTCGTGAGCAGTTCTTC
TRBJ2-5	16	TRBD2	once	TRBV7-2	CASSRASGRGQETQYF	TGTGCCAGCAGCCGTGCTAGCGGGAGAGGGCAAGAGACCCAGTACTTC
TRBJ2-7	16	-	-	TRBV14	CASSQDFPGHAYEQYF	TGTGCCAGCAGCCAAGATTTCCCGGGACATGCCTACGAGCAGTACTTC
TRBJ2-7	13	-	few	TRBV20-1	CSARDIRPYEQYF	TGCAGTGCTAGAGATATCAGACCCTACGAGCAGTACTTC
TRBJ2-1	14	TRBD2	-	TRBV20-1	CSASGRANWNEQFF	TGCAGTGCCAGCGGGAGGGCCAATTGGAATGAGCAGTTCTTC
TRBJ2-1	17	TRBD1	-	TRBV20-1	CSARRTGYKLIYNERFF	TGCAGTGCTAGACGGACAGGCTACAAATTAATCTACAATGAGCGGTTCTTC
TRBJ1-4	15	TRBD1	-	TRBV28	CASSSGGGGDEKLFF	TGTGCCAGCAGTTCCGGGGGAGGGGGCGATGAAAAACTGTTTTTT
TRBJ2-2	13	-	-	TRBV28	CASSLGGPRELFF	TGTGCCAGCAGCCTAGGAGGTCCCCGGGAGCTGTTTTTT
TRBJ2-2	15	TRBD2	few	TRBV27	CANSLGGVNTGELFF	TGTGCCAACAGTTTGGGGGGGGTGAACACCGGGGAGCTGTTTTTT
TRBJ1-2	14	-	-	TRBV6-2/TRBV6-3	CASSYRGRTYGYTF	TGTGCCAGCAGTTACCGGGGGCGAACCTATGGCTACACCTTC
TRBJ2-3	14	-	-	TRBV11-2	CASSRPTPFDTRYF	TGTGCCAGCAGCCGGCCCACCCCGTTTGATACGCGGTATTTT
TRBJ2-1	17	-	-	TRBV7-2	CASSFKLAGPSYNEQFF	TGTGCCAGCAGCTTCAAGTTGGCGGGCCCTTCCTACAATGAGCAGTTCTTC
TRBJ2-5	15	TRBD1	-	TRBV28	CASSDRQGERNEQYF	TGTGCCAGCAGCGATAGACAGGGTGAGAGAAATGAGCAGTACTTC
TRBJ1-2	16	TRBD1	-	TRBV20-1	CSARPGHRGRGYGYTF	TGCAGTGCTAGACCCGGACACAGGGGGCGAGGCTATGGCTACACCTTC
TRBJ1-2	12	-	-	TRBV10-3	CAISASGYGYTF	TGTGCCATCAGTGCATCAGGGTATGGCTACACCTTC
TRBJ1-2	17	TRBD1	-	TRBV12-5	CASGLVLGQGANYGYTF	TGTGCTAGTGGTTTGGTCCTAGGACAGGGGGCTAACTATGGCTACACCTTC
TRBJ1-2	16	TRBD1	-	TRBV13	CASSFPQGFNSYGYTF	TGTGCCAGCAGCTTTCCACAGGGGTTTAATAGCTATGGCTACACCTTC
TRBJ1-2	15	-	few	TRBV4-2	CASSQEVSGSYGYTF	TGTGCCAGCAGCCAAGAAGTATCAGGGTCCTATGGCTACACCTTC
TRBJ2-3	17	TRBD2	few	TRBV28	CASRERTSRLHTDTQYF	TGTGCCAGCAGAGAAAGGACTAGCCGCTTACACACAGATACGCAGTATTTT
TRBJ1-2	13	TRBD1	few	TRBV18	CASCETGNYGYTF	TGTGCCAGCTGCGAGACAGGGAACTATGGCTACACCTTC
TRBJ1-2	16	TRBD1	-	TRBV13	CASSLGTGPANYGYTF	TGTGCCAGCAGCTTAGGGACAGGGCCTGCTAACTATGGCTACACCTTC
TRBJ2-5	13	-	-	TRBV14	CASSQDRHNEQYF	TGTGCCAGCAGCCAAGACAGACACAATGAGCAGTACTTC
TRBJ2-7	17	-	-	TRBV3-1	CANSQGVTGNLLYEQYF	TGTGCCAACAGCCAAGGCGTTACAGGGAACCTCCTCTACGAGCAGTACTTC
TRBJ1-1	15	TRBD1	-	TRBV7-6	CASSLAETGVTEAFF	TGTGCCAGCAGCTTAGCCGAGACAGGGGTCACTGAAGCTTTCTTT